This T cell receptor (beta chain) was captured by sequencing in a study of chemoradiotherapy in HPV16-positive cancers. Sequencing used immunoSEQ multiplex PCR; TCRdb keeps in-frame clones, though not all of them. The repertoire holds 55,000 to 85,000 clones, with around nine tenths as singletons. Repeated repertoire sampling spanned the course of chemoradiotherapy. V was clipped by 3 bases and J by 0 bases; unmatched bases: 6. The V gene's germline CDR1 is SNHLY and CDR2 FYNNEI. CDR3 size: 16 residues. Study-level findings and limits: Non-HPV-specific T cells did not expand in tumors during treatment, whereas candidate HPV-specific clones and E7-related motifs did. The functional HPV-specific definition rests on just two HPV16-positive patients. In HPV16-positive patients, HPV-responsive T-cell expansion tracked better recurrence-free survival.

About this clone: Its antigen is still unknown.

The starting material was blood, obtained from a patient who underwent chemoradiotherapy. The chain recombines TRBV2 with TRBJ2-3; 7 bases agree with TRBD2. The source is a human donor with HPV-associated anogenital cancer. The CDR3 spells CASSEKGRASTDTQYF. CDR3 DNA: TGTGCCAGCAGTGAGAAGGGGAGGGCTAGCACAGATACGCAGTATTTT.